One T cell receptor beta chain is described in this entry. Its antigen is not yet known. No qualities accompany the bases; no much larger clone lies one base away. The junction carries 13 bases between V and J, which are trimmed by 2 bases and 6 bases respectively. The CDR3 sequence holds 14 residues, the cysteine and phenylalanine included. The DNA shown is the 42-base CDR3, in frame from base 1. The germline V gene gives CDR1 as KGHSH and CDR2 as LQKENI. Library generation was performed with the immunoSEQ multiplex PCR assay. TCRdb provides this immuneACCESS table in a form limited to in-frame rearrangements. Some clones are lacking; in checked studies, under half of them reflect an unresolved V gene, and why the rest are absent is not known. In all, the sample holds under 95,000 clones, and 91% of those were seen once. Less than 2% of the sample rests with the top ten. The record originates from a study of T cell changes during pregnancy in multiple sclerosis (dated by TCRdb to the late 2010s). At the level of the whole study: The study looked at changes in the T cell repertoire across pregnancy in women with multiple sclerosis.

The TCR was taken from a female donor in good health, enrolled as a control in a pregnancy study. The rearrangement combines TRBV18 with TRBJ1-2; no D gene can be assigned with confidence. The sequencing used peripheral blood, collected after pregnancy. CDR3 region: CASSPAGGKDGYTF. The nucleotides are TGTGCCAGCTCACCAGCGGGAGGGAAGGATGGCTACACCTTC.